This TCR beta chain was profiled in a study of T cell responses to AZD1222 COVID-19 vaccine. The CDR3 is 12 amino acids. With 5 bases removed from V and 6 bases from J, the gap between germline ends came to 10 bases. CDR1 is LGHNT, CDR2 FRNRAP, per germline. The data were produced by immunoSEQ multiplex PCR, yet TCRdb's version contains in-frame clones alone and is incomplete. The sample contains more than 80,000 clones, about 90% of which appear only once. This TCR was sampled from an adult who received the AZD1222 COVID-19 vaccine. The sample consisted of peripheral blood, taken 28 days after the second AZD1222 dose. The chain joins TRBV12-5 to TRBJ1-1, with D hard to call. CDR3 DNA: TGTGCTAGTGGTCTCCAAGGCGCTGAAGCTTTCTTT. Translation: CASGLQGAEAFF. Supplemented by reference TRBV12-5 and TRBJ1-1, the full variable domain reads DARVTQTPRHKVTEMGQEVTMRCQPILGHNTVFWYRQTMMQGLELLAYFRNRAPLDDSGMPKDRFSAEMPDATLATLKIQPSEPRDSAVYFCASGLQGAEAFFGQGTRLTVV.